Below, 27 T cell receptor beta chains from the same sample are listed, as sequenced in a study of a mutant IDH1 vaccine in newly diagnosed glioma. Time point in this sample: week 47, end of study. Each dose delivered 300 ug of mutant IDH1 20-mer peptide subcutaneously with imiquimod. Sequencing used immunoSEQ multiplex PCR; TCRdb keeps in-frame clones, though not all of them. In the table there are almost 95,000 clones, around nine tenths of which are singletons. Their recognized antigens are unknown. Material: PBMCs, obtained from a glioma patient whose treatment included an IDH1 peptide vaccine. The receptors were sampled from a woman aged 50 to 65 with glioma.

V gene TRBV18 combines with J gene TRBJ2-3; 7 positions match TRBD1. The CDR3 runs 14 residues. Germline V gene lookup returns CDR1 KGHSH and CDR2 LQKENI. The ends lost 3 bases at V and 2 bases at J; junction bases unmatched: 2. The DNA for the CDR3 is TGTGCCAGCTCACCTGGGACAGTCACAGATACGCAGTATTTT. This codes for CASSPGTVTDTQYF. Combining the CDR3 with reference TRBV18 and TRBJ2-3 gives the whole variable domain NAGVMQNPRHLVRRRGQEARLRCSPMKGHSHVYWYRQLPEEGLKFMVYLQKENIIDESGMPKERFSAEFPKEGPSILRIQQVVRGDSAAYFCASSPGTVTDTQYFGPGTRLTVL.

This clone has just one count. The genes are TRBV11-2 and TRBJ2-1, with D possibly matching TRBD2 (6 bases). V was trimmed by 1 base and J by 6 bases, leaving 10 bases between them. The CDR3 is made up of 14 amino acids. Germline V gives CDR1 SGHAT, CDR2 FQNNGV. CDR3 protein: CASSLAVGSNEQFF. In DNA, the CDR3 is TGTGCCAGCAGCTTAGCGGTCGGGAGCAATGAGCAGTTCTTC.

For the CDR3, the DNA is TGTGCCAGCAGCCCCAACGGACTTGCAACTAATGAAAAACTGTTTTTT. Its translation is CASSPNGLATNEKLFF. The V gene is TRBV11-3, the J gene TRBJ1-4; D is unresolved. Trimming cost V 5 bases and J 0 bases, with 13 bases left between them. This CDR3 comprises 16 residues. CDR1 is SGHNT, CDR2 YENEEA, per germline.

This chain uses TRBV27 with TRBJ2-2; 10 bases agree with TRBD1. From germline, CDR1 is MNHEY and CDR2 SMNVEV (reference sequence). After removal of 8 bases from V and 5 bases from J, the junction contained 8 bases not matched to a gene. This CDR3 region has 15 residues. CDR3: CASVPGTGVTGELFF. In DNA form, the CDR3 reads TGTGCCAGCGTTCCCGGGACAGGGGTTACCGGGGAGCTGTTTTTT.

CDR3 nucleotide sequence: TGTGCCAGCAGCCCCGGTGAGACCCAGTACTTC. Its protein product is CASSPGETQYF. The genes are TRBV7-2 and TRBJ2-5; unclear D gene. The ends were cut back, 5 bases at V and 5 bases at J, with 6 bases in the middle. Germline CDR1 is SGHTA and CDR2 is FQGNSA. CDR3 length equals 11 residues.

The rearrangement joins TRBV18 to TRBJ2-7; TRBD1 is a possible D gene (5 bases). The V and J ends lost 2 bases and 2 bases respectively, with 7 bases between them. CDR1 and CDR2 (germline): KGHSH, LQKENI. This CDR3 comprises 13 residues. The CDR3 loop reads CASSPGAPYEQYF. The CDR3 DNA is TGTGCCAGCTCACCAGGGGCCCCCTACGAGCAGTACTTC.

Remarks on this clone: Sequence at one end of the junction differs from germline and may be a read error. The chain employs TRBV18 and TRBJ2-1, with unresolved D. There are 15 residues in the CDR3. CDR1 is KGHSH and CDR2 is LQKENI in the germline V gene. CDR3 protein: CASSSPANSDNEQFF. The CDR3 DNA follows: TGTGCCAGCTCATCACCAGCCAACTCCGACAATGAGCAGTTCTTC.

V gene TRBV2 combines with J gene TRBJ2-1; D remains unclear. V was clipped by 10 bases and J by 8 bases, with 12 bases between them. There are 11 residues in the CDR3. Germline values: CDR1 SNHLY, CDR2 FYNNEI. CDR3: CATGLFDEQFF. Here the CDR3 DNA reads TGTGCCACGGGCCTCTTCGATGAGCAGTTCTTC. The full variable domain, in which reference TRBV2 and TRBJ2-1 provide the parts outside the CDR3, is EPEVTQTPSHQVTQMGQEVILRCVPISNHLYFYWYRQILGQKVEFLVSFYNNEISEKSEIFDDQFSVERPDGSNFTLKIRSTKLEDSAMYFCATGLFDEQFFGPGTRLTVL.

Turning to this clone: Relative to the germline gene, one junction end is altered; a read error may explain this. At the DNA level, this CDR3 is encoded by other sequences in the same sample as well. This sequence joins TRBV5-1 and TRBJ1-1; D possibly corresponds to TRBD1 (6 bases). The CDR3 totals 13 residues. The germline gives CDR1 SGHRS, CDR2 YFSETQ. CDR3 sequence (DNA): TGTGCCAGCAGCTTGGACAGGAACACTGAAGCTTTCTTT. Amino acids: CASSLDRNTEAFF.

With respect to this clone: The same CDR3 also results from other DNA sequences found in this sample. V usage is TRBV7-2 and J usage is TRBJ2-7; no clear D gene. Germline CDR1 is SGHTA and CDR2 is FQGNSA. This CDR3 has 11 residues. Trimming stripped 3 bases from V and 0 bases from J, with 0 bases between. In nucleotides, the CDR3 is TGTGCCAGCAGCTTCTCCTACGAGCAGTACTTC. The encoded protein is CASSFSYEQYF.

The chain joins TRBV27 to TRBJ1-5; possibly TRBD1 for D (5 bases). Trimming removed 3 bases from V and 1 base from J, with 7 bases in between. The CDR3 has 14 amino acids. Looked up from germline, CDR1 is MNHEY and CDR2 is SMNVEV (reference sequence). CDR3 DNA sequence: TGTGCCAGCAGTTTCAGGGCCAGCAATCAGCCCCAGCATTTT. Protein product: CASSFRASNQPQHF.

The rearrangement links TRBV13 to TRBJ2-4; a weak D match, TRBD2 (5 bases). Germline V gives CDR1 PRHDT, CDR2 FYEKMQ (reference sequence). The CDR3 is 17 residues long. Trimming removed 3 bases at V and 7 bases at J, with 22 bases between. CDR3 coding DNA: TGTGCCAGCAGCTTGCGTCGGAGTAGTGGCGAGGGCAACATTCAGTACTTC. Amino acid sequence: CASSLRRSSGEGNIQYF.

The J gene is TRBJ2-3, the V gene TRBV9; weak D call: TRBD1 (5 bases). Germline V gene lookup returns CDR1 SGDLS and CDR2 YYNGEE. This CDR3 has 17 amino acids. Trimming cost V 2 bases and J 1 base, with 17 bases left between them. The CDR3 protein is CASSVWWKGQGTDTQYF. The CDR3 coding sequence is TGTGCCAGCAGCGTCTGGTGGAAGGGGCAGGGCACAGATACGCAGTATTTT.

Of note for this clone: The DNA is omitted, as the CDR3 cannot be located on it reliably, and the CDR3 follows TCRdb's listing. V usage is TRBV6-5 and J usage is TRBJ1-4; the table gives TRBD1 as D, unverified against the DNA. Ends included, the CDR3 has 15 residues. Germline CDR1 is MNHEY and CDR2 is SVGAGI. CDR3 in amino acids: CASSSSGQVNEKLFF.

The CDR3: CASRNSQETQYF. The CDR3 DNA sequence: TGTGCCAGCAGAAACAGCCAAGAGACCCAGTACTTC. V usage is TRBV27 and J usage is TRBJ2-5; D call uncertain. The V and J ends lost 6 bases and 1 base respectively, with 6 bases between them. Germline CDR1 is MNHEY and CDR2 is SMNVEV (reference sequence). The CDR3 is 12 residues long.

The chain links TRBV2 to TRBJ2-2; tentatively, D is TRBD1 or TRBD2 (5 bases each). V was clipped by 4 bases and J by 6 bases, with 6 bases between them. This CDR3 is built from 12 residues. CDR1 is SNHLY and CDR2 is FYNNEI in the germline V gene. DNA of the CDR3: TGTGCCAGCAGTGTGGGGGCCGGGGAGCTGTTTTTT. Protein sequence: CASSVGAGELFF.

In DNA form, the CDR3 reads TGTGCCACCAGTAGTACAGGGGACACTTCACCCCTCCACTTT. The encoded protein is CATSSTGDTSPLHF. The genes are TRBV15 and TRBJ1-6, with TRBD1 matching over 7 bases. Looked up from germline, CDR1 is LNHNV and CDR2 is YYDKDF (reference sequence). V dropped 6 bases and J dropped 9; count of bases not matched to a gene: 8. The CDR3 length is 14 residues.

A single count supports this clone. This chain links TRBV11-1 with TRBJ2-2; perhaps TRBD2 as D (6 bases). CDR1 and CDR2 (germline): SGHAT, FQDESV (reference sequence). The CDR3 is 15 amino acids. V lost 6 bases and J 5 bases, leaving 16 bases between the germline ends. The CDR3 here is CASSLAGGLTGELFF. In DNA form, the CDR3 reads TGTGCCAGCAGTCTAGCCGGAGGGCTTACCGGGGAGCTGTTTTTT.

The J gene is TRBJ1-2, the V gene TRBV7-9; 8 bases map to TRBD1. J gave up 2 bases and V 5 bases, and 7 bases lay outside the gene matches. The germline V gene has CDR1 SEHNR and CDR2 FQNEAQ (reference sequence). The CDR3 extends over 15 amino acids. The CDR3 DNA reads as TGTGCCAGCAGCCCCGGGACAGGTGAAAACTATGGCTACACCTTC. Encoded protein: CASSPGTGENYGYTF. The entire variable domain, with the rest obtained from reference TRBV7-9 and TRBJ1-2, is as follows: DTGVSQNPRHKITKRGQNVTFRCDPISEHNRLYWYRQTLGQGPEFLTYFQNEAQLEKSRLLSDRFSAERPKGSFSTLEIQRTEQGDSAMYLCASSPGTGENYGYTFGSGTRLTVV.

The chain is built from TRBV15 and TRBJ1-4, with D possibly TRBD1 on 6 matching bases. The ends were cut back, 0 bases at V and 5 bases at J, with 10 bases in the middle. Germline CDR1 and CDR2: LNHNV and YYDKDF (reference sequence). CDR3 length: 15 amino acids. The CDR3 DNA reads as TGTGCCACCAGCAGAGATAGGGGGACCAATGAAAAACTGTTTTTT. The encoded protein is CATSRDRGTNEKLFF.

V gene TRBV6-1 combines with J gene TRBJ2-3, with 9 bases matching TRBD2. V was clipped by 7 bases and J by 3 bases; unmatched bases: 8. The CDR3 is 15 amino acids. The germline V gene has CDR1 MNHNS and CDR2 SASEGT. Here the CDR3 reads CASKGASGNTDTQYF. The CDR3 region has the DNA TGTGCCAGCAAGGGTGCTAGCGGGAATACAGATACGCAGTATTTT.

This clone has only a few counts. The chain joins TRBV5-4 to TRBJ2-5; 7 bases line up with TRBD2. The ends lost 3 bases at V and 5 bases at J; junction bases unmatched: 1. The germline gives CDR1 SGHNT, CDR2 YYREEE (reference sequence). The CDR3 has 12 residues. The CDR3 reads CASSWGGETQYF. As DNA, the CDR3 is TGTGCCAGCAGCTGGGGGGGGGAGACCCAGTACTTC. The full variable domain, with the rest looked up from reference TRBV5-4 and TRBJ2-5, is ETGVTQSPTHLIKTRGQQVTLRCSSQSGHNTVSWYQQALGQGPQFIFQYYREEENGRGNFPPRFSGLQFPNYSSELNVNALELDDSALYLCASSWGGETQYFGPGTRLLVL.

CDR3 sequence (DNA): TGTGCCACCATGTCCAGGGGGCGCACCTACGAGCAGTACTTC. It codes for CATMSRGRTYEQYF. V usage is TRBV6-1 and J usage is TRBJ2-7; 8 bases line up with TRBD1. The CDR3 totals 14 residues. J gave up 2 bases and V 10 bases, and 10 bases lay outside the gene matches. Germline V gene lookup returns CDR1 MNHNS and CDR2 SASEGT.

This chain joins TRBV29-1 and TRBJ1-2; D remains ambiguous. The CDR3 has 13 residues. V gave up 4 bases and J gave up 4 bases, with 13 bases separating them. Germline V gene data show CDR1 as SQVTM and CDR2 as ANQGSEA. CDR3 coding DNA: TGCAGCGTTGTTTTGGAGCTAAGCTATGGCTACACCTTC. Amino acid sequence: CSVVLELSYGYTF.

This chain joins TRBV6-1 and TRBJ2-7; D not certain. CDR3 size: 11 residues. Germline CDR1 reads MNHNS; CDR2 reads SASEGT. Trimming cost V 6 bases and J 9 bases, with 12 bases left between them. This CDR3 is CASRSSRMQYF. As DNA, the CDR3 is TGTGCCAGCAGGAGTTCTAGGATGCAGTACTTC.

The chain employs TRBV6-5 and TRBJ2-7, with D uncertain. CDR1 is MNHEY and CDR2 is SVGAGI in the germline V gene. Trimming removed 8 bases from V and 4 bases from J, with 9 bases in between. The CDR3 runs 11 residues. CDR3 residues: CASGYLYEQYF. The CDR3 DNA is TGTGCCAGCGGGTACCTTTACGAGCAGTACTTC.

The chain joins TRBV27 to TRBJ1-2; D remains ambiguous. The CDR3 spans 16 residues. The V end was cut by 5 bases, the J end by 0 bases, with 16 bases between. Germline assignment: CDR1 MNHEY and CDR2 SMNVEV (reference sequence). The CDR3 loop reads CASSTNPTGTNYGYTF. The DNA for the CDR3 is TGTGCCAGCAGTACTAATCCAACCGGGACTAACTATGGCTACACCTTC.